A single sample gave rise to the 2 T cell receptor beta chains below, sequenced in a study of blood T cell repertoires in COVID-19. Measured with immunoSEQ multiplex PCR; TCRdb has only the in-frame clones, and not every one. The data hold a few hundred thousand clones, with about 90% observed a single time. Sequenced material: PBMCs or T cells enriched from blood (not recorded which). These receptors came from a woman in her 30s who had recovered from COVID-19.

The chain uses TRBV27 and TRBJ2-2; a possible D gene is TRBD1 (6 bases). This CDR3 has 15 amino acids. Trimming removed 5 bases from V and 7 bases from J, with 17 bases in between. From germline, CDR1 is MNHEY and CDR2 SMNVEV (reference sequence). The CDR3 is CASSPPTGFSGELFF. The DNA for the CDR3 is TGTGCCAGCAGTCCCCCGACAGGTTTCAGCGGGGAGCTGTTTTTT.

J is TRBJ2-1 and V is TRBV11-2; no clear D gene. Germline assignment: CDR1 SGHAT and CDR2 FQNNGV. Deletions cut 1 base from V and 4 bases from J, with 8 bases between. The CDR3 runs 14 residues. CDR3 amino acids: CASSLGVGYNEQFF. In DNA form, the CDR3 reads TGTGCCAGCAGCTTAGGAGTCGGGTACAATGAGCAGTTCTTC. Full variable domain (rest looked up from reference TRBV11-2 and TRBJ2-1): EAGVAQSPRYKIIEKRQSVAFWCNPISGHATLYWYQQILGQGPKLLIQFQNNGVVDDSQLPKDRFSAERLKGVDSTLKIQPAKLEDSAVYLCASSLGVGYNEQFFGPGTRLTVL.